A single sample is the source of the 19 T cell receptor beta chains below, sequenced in a study of shared clonotypes between healthy human individuals. Sequencing used immunoSEQ multiplex PCR; TCRdb keeps in-frame clones, though not all of them. The sample has approximately 2,200,000 clones; just over 90% are singletons. CD45RO-negative, CCR7-selected cells formed the naive CD8 fraction, which excluded terminally differentiated effector memory CD45RA+ cells. Specimen: naive CD8+ T cells from PBMCs. Receptors originate from a man aged 18 to 29 in good health. Some clones in this sample may be carry-over from other donors' samples.

The J gene is TRBJ2-1, the V gene TRBV7-9; 8 nucleotides match TRBD2. The V segment lost 5 bases and the J segment 9 bases; nucleotides outside the gene matches: 12. CDR1 and CDR2 (germline): SEHNR, FQNEAQ (reference sequence). The length of the CDR3 is 15 residues. In DNA form, the CDR3 reads TGTGCCAGCAGCCTCACTAAGCGGGGGATTACTGAGCAGTTCTTC. Amino acids: CASSLTKRGITEQFF.

V and J are TRBV5-1 and TRBJ2-7; TRBD2 matches 14 bases. The CDR3 spans 18 residues. V lost 2 bases to trimming and J lost 1 base; unmatched junction nucleotides: 8. Germline assignment: CDR1 SGHRS and CDR2 YFSETQ. CDR3 DNA sequence: TGCGCCAGCAGCTTCCAGGGACTAGCGGGAGAAGATTCCTACGAGCAGTACTTC. Protein sequence: CASSFQGLAGEDSYEQYF.

The chain joins TRBV6-5 to TRBJ1-5; maybe TRBD1 (5 bases). CDR3 size: 13 residues. Trimming pared 5 bases from V and 1 base from J, leaving 6 bases between. From germline, CDR1 is MNHEY and CDR2 SVGAGI. CDR3 amino acids: CASSRDSNQPQHF. CDR3 bases: TGTGCCAGCAGTAGGGACAGCAATCAGCCCCAGCATTTT.

The V call is TRBV27, the J call TRBJ2-5; perhaps D is TRBD1 or TRBD2 (5 bases each). V was cut by 5 bases and J by 1 base, with 11 bases left in between. The CDR3 spans 14 residues. The germline gives CDR1 MNHEY, CDR2 SMNVEV (reference sequence). CDR3 amino acids: CASSPEGFQETQYF. CDR3 nucleotide sequence: TGTGCCAGCAGTCCCGAGGGGTTCCAAGAGACCCAGTACTTC.

This CDR3 is CSVFGRTYEQYF. CDR3 DNA: TGCAGCGTTTTTGGCCGTACCTACGAGCAGTACTTC. V and J are TRBV29-1 and TRBJ2-7; D is ambiguous. The CDR3 sequence is 12 residues long. V was clipped by 5 bases and J by 2 bases, with 10 bases between them. The germline gives CDR1 SQVTM, CDR2 ANQGSEA.

This chain connects TRBV13 to TRBJ2-6, with D hard to call. Per the germline V gene, CDR1 is PRHDT and CDR2 is FYEKMQ (reference sequence). The CDR3 is 15 amino acids. The V gene lost 7 bases and the J gene lost 0 bases, with 10 bases spanning the gap. CDR3 region: CASTTRVSGANVLTF. CDR3 DNA sequence: TGTGCCAGCACAACCCGGGTCTCTGGGGCCAACGTCCTGACTTTC.

The gene calls are TRBV28 and TRBJ2-7, with TRBD2 matching 11 bases. From germline, CDR1 is MDHEN and CDR2 SYDVKM. The CDR3 contains 15 residues. V gave up 6 bases and J gave up 3 bases; unmatched junction bases: 7. The chain's CDR3 is CASSPRTSGFYEQYF. In DNA, the CDR3 is TGTGCCAGCAGCCCCCGGACTAGCGGGTTCTACGAGCAGTACTTC. The full variable domain, with the rest looked up from reference TRBV28 and TRBJ2-7, is DVKVTQSSRYLVKRTGEKVFLECVQDMDHENMFWYRQDPGLGLRLIYFSYDVKMKEKGDIPEGYSVSREKKERFSLILESASTNQTSMYLCASSPRTSGFYEQYFGPGTRLTVT.

This clone occurred a few times. The J gene is TRBJ2-4, the V gene TRBV7-9, with TRBD1 matching over 9 bases. Trimming removed 4 bases from V and 7 bases from J; junction bases left unmatched: 2. The germline gives CDR1 SEHNR, CDR2 FQNEAQ (reference sequence). CDR3 length equals 13 residues. CDR3 in amino acids: CASSSDRGNIQYF. DNA for the CDR3: TGTGCCAGCAGCTCCGACAGGGGGAACATTCAGTACTTC.

This sequence joins TRBV4-3 and TRBJ2-1, with 11 bases lining up with TRBD1. Germline V gives CDR1 LGHNA, CDR2 YSLEER. The ends lost 4 bases at V and 8 bases at J; junction bases unmatched: 4. This CDR3 has 14 amino acids. The CDR3 bases are TGCGCCAGCAGCCCCGGGACAGGGGGTTATGAGCAGTTCTTC. Encoded protein: CASSPGTGGYEQFF.

J is TRBJ2-7 and V is TRBV27, with TRBD2 matching over 8 bases. J gave up 4 bases and V 3 bases, and 5 bases lay outside the gene matches. From germline, CDR1 is MNHEY and CDR2 SMNVEV (reference sequence). This CDR3 is built from 14 residues. The CDR3 is CASSFSGGRYEQYF. Here the CDR3 DNA reads TGTGCCAGCAGTTTTTCGGGAGGGAGATACGAGCAGTACTTC.

The V call is TRBV27, the J call TRBJ2-7, with 9 bases fitting TRBD1. V was clipped by 6 bases and J by 5 bases; unmatched bases: 5. CDR3 size: 13 residues. Germline V gene sequence: CDR1 MNHEY, CDR2 SMNVEV (reference sequence). In DNA form, the CDR3 reads TGTGCCAGCAGACAGGGGGCAGTCAACGAGCAGTACTTC. It yields the protein CASRQGAVNEQYF.

The gene calls are TRBV13 and TRBJ2-7; D unclear. CDR1 PRHDT and CDR2 FYEKMQ come from the germline V gene (reference sequence). V was trimmed by 5 bases and J by 4 bases, leaving 12 bases between them. The CDR3 has 13 residues. The CDR3 here is CASSAGPPYEQYF. The CDR3 nucleotides read TGTGCCAGCAGCGCCGGTCCGCCGTACGAGCAGTACTTC.

The genes are TRBV28 and TRBJ2-3, with D unresolved. CDR1 MDHEN and CDR2 SYDVKM come from the germline V gene. The V gene lost 7 bases and the J gene lost 0 bases, with 11 bases spanning the gap. The CDR3 contains 14 residues. The CDR3 region has the DNA TGTGCCAGCAACCGGCAGATTAGCACAGATACGCAGTATTTT. Translated, it gives CASNRQISTDTQYF. Supplemented by reference TRBV28 and TRBJ2-3, the full variable domain reads DVKVTQSSRYLVKRTGEKVFLECVQDMDHENMFWYRQDPGLGLRLIYFSYDVKMKEKGDIPEGYSVSREKKERFSLILESASTNQTSMYLCASNRQISTDTQYFGPGTRLTVL.

The rearrangement joins TRBV27 to TRBJ1-5, with 11 bases lining up with TRBD1. The CDR3 is 14 amino acids. V lost 8 bases and J lost 6; bases outside the gene matches: 6. Germline loops: CDR1 MNHEY, CDR2 SMNVEV (reference sequence). This CDR3 is CASQQGQGVQPQHF. The CDR3 DNA is TGTGCCAGCCAACAGGGACAGGGGGTTCAGCCCCAGCATTTT.

The chain recombines TRBV9 with TRBJ2-3; 9 positions match TRBD2. There are 15 residues in the CDR3. The V and J ends lost 2 bases and 3 bases, in that order; junction bases with no gene match: 4. Germline CDR1 is SGDLS and CDR2 is YYNGEE. The CDR3 protein is CASSVGGRATDTQYF. In DNA form, the CDR3 reads TGTGCCAGCAGCGTGGGCGGGAGGGCGACAGATACGCAGTATTTT.

This chain uses TRBV9 with TRBJ1-5, with D uncertain. With 4 bases removed from V and 1 base from J, the gap between germline ends came to 9 bases. Germline assignment: CDR1 SGDLS and CDR2 YYNGEE. This CDR3 comprises 14 residues. The CDR3 coding sequence is TGTGCCAGCAGCTCGGAAGCGAGCAATCAGCCCCAGCATTTT. Its protein is CASSSEASNQPQHF.

The V call is TRBV9, the J call TRBJ2-1; D not certain. The CDR3 extends over 15 amino acids. Germline CDR1 is SGDLS and CDR2 is YYNGEE. V lost 3 bases to trimming and J lost 2 bases, with 12 bases between them. The CDR3 region is CASSGANSPYNEQFF. CDR3 DNA sequence: TGTGCCAGCAGCGGCGCTAATAGCCCCTACAATGAGCAGTTCTTC.

This rearrangement joins TRBV27 to TRBJ1-1; D unclear. With 2 bases removed from V and 4 bases from J, the gap between germline ends came to 11 bases. This CDR3 region has 14 residues. Germline V lookup: CDR1 MNHEY, CDR2 SMNVEV (reference sequence). The CDR3 reads CASSLLLGGTEAFF. In DNA form, the CDR3 reads TGTGCCAGCAGTTTACTCTTGGGAGGCACTGAAGCTTTCTTT.

There are a few counts of this clone. The J gene is TRBJ2-1, the V gene TRBV4-1; D may correspond to TRBD1 or TRBD2 (5 bases each). This CDR3 has 14 amino acids. Germline CDR1 MGHRA, CDR2 YSYEKL. The germline V and J ends were trimmed by 2 bases and 7 bases, with 12 bases remaining between them. CDR3 nucleotide sequence: TGCGCCAGCAGCCAATTAGTGGGGGATAATGAGCAGTTCTTC. The encoded protein is CASSQLVGDNEQFF.